This T cell receptor beta chain was obtained from a study of CD8 T cells in Susac syndrome. The germline gives CDR1 SQVTM, CDR2 ANQGSEA. Deletions cut 8 bases from V and 4 bases from J, with 15 bases between. The CDR3 runs 13 residues. cDNA came from about 0.46 to 1 ug RNA primed by random hexamers. TCRdb processed the immunoSEQ multiplex PCR reads anew with MiXCR; each CDR3 protein has one entry. This sample yields roughly 250,000 distinct CDR3 sequences, of which almost 97% are seen a single time; about 0.094% belongs to the top ten. The gene calls are TRBV29-1 and TRBJ1-5, with D perhaps TRBD1 (5 bases). This TCR came from a human donor with Susac syndrome. What was sequenced was CD4+ T cells from PBMCs. The CDR3 region has the DNA TGCAGCTCCTCGGGGCAGAGTAATCAGCCCCAGCATTTT. Residues: CSSSGQSNQPQHF.